This TCR beta chain was found in a study of blood T cell repertoires in COVID-19. Across the study: Collection of acute and convalescent COVID-19 samples took place in the United States, Italy and Spain. The cDNA or gDNA used as material had been derived from T cells, B-cell-depleted T cells, or PBMCs.

The germline V and J ends were trimmed by 6 bases and 0 bases, with 6 bases remaining between them. CDR3 length: 13 amino acids. Germline V gene data show CDR1 as MNHEY and CDR2 as SVGAGI. Original processing methods: How many nucleated cells were present was estimated from reference gene primer amplification. Clones were read by immunoSEQ multiplex PCR, and TCRdb kept only the in-frame ones, dropping some. V and J calls and clone size are those listed in that table; D and trimming were worked out from the DNA. Of about 170,000 clones listed, about 86% are singletons. The TCR sequence derives from an older man with active or convalescent COVID-19. The rearrangement uses TRBV6-5 and TRBJ1-5, with D possibly being TRBD1 (5 bases). The specimen sequenced was peripheral blood. This CDR3 reads CASRGGSNQPQHF. In DNA, the CDR3 is TGTGCCAGCAGGGGGGGTAGCAATCAGCCCCAGCATTTT.